This paragraph covers one T cell receptor beta chain sequence. Its specificity is not known. V was cut by 6 bases and J by 6 bases, with 15 bases left in between. CDR3 length: 13 residues. The germline gives CDR1 SNHLY, CDR2 FYNNEI. PCR employed 60 Vbeta and 13 Jbeta primers. TCRdb's table, derived via immunoSEQ multiplex PCR, lists solely in-frame clones and lacks some. The repertoire holds about 200,000 clones, with 75% to 90% as singletons. These data originate in a study of cytomegalovirus exposure and HLA in healthy donors. Study observations and caveats: The study listed roughly 160 cytomegalovirus-associated TCR beta chains. It has been reported that TCR beta sequences accurately predicted the HLA-A and HLA-B alleles of most subjects.

The sample consisted of PBMCs. This TCR derives from a boy aged 2 to 9 in good health and CMV-seronegative. This chain joins TRBV2 and TRBJ2-7; no reliable D call. The CDR3 DNA sequence: TGTGCCAGCAGGGGTGGGTCTAGTCCCGAGCAGTACTTC. The encoded protein is CASRGGSSPEQYF. The full variable domain, completed using reference TRBV2 and TRBJ2-7, is EPEVTQTPSHQVTQMGQEVILRCVPISNHLYFYWYRQILGQKVEFLVSFYNNEISEKSEIFDDQFSVERPDGSNFTLKIRSTKLEDSAMYFCASRGGSSPEQYFGPGTRLTVT.